Each of the 18 T cell receptor beta chains below was sequenced from the same sample in a study of PD-L1 blockade in urothelial cancer. The data were produced by immunoSEQ multiplex PCR, yet TCRdb's version contains in-frame clones alone and is incomplete. The sample includes tens of thousands of clones, roughly 87% of them seen just once. The source was PBMCs, collected around atezolizumab (anti-PD-L1) treatment. The receptors derive from a man between 65 and 85 years old with urothelial cancer.

This sequence joins TRBV7-9 and TRBJ2-3; D is possibly TRBD2 (5 bases). The CDR3 extends over 13 amino acids. Germline values: CDR1 SEHNR, CDR2 FQNEAQ (reference sequence). Trimming left V 5 bases short and J 4 bases short, with 10 bases between. The CDR3 nucleotides read TGTGCCAGCAGCCGTATCGGGGCAGATACGCAGTATTTT. This encodes CASSRIGADTQYF.

This clone was recorded once. This sequence joins TRBV5-5 and TRBJ1-2; D not certain. The CDR3 runs 13 residues. Trimming removed 1 base at V and 0 bases at J, with 4 bases between. CDR1 SGHKS and CDR2 YYEKEE come from the germline V gene (reference sequence). The chain's CDR3 is CASSLPTNYGYTF. In nucleotides, the CDR3 is TGTGCCAGCAGCTTGCCTACTAACTATGGCTACACCTTC.

This CDR3 is CASRQGWGAEAFF. The DNA of the CDR3 is TGTGCCAGTAGGCAGGGTTGGGGGGCTGAAGCTTTCTTT. This chain links TRBV19 with TRBJ1-1; D might be TRBD1 (5 bases). V was clipped by 6 bases and J by 6 bases, with 14 bases between them. This CDR3 has 13 amino acids. Germline CDR1 reads LNHDA; CDR2 reads SQIVND (reference sequence).

This sequence joins TRBV4-1 and TRBJ2-2, with D possibly TRBD2 on 6 matching bases. The CDR3 consists of 16 residues. Looked up from germline, CDR1 is MGHRA and CDR2 is YSYEKL. V was clipped by 4 bases and J by 0 bases, with 12 bases between them. CDR3 protein: CASSRGRGTNTGELFF. CDR3 DNA sequence: TGCGCCAGCAGCCGGGGCCGGGGGACGAACACCGGGGAGCTGTTTTTT.

The CDR3, as DNA: TGCGCCAGCACCACCGGTCCTAGCGGGGGGTTCTATGGCTACACCTTC. It specifies CASTTGPSGGFYGYTF. This chain links TRBV5-1 with TRBJ1-2, with a possible D match to TRBD1 (5 bases). Germline V gives CDR1 SGHRS, CDR2 YFSETQ. Between the trimmed V and J ends, which lost 6 bases and 4 bases, there was a span of 22 bases. This CDR3 has 16 residues.

The chain has TRBV5-1 and TRBJ1-4, with 7 nucleotides matching TRBD1. Germline V gene sequence: CDR1 SGHRS, CDR2 YFSETQ. The trim removed 0 bases at V and 4 bases at J, leaving 3 bases unmatched. The CDR3 covers 15 residues. The CDR3 sequence: CASSLAGTVNEKLFF. The CDR3 DNA sequence: TGCGCCAGCAGCTTGGCCGGGACAGTTAATGAAAAACTGTTTTTT.

This clone has only a few counts. The chain couples TRBV4-2 to TRBJ1-5; D possibly corresponds to TRBD1 (6 bases). The V gene lost 0 bases and the J gene lost 5 bases, with 14 bases spanning the gap. The CDR3 is made up of 16 amino acids. The V gene's germline CDR1 is LGHNA and CDR2 YNFKEQ. CDR3 sequence: CASSQDLTGGYQPQHF. The CDR3 DNA follows: TGTGCCAGCAGCCAAGATCTGACAGGAGGTTATCAGCCCCAGCATTTT.

The genes are TRBV9 and TRBJ2-3; possibly TRBD2 for D (7 bases). V was shortened by 0 bases and J by 6 bases, with 14 bases between the two germline ends. CDR1 SGDLS and CDR2 YYNGEE come from the germline V gene. The CDR3 consists of 15 residues. CDR3 sequence (DNA): TGTGCCAGCAGCGTAGACCGGGGGGCGGTGGATACGCAGTATTTT. This sequence encodes CASSVDRGAVDTQYF.

The chain couples TRBV18 to TRBJ1-4; 7 bases are a match to TRBD1. The CDR3 extends over 12 amino acids. Germline values: CDR1 KGHSH, CDR2 LQKENI. J lost 12 bases, V lost 2 bases, and 3 bases had no gene match. DNA for the CDR3: TGTGCCAGCTCACCAAGGGACAGTGAACTGTTTTTT. Translation: CASSPRDSELFF.

This rearrangement joins TRBV7-9 to TRBJ2-1, with D possibly matching TRBD2 (5 bases). Trimming shortened V by 3 bases and J by 8 bases, and 17 bases separated the two germline ends. Germline CDR1 SEHNR, CDR2 FQNEAQ (reference sequence). This CDR3 region has 15 residues. In DNA form, the CDR3 reads TGTGCCAGCAGCTTTATAACACTAGGAAAGGATGAGCAGTTCTTC. This codes for CASSFITLGKDEQFF.

This clone was recorded only once. The chain joins TRBV7-9 to TRBJ2-1; 7 nucleotides align to TRBD1. Germline V lookup: CDR1 SEHNR, CDR2 FQNEAQ (reference sequence). With V trimmed by 6 bases and J by 3 bases, 11 bases remained unmatched. CDR3 size: 16 residues. The CDR3 loop reads CASSPEQGINYNEQFF. The CDR3, as DNA: TGTGCCAGCAGTCCCGAACAGGGGATTAACTACAATGAGCAGTTCTTC.

The chain links TRBV11-3 to TRBJ2-7; possibly TRBD1 for D (5 bases). The V gene lost 6 bases and the J gene lost 2 bases, with 20 bases spanning the gap. Looked up from germline, CDR1 is SGHNT and CDR2 is YENEEA. This CDR3 region has 16 residues. The CDR3 sequence: CASSIPWTPLTYEQYF. The CDR3, as DNA: TGTGCCAGCAGTATACCCTGGACACCACTCACCTACGAGCAGTACTTC.

The chain joins TRBV5-4 to TRBJ1-6; D not resolved. The germline gives CDR1 SGHNT, CDR2 YYREEE (reference sequence). The CDR3 sequence is 15 residues long. Trimming pared 3 bases from V and 3 bases from J, leaving 10 bases between. CDR3 in amino acids: CASSSIEIYNSPLHF. CDR3 nucleotide sequence: TGTGCCAGCAGCTCAATAGAAATCTATAATTCACCCCTCCACTTT.

This sequence joins TRBV29-1 and TRBJ1-3; 7 nucleotides align to TRBD1. The CDR3 is 12 amino acids. The germline gives CDR1 SQVTM, CDR2 ANQGSEA. Trimming cost V 7 bases and J 6 bases; bases outside gene matches: 6. In DNA form, the CDR3 reads TGCAGCGCCGGGACAGTCGAAAACACCATATATTTT. The encoded protein is CSAGTVENTIYF.

CDR3 residues: CASSIVKGGVRGSDEQFF. The CDR3 DNA reads as TGTGCCAGTAGTATAGTCAAGGGGGGGGTGCGCGGGAGCGATGAGCAGTTCTTC. V usage is TRBV19 and J usage is TRBJ2-1; the D gene is possibly TRBD2 (7 bases). Looked up from germline, CDR1 is LNHDA and CDR2 is SQIVND (reference sequence). The CDR3 extends over 18 amino acids. Between the trimmed V and J ends, which lost 1 base and 8 bases, there was a span of 24 bases.

This CDR3 reads CASSLVRGLGEKLFF. The CDR3, as DNA: TGTGCCAGCAGCTTAGTACGGGGACTAGGTGAAAAACTGTTTTTT. The V call is TRBV11-2, the J call TRBJ1-4; D perhaps matches TRBD1 (5 bases). The V gene lost 1 base and the J gene lost 7 bases, with 13 bases spanning the gap. The CDR3 spans 15 residues. The germline V gene encodes CDR1 SGHAT and CDR2 FQNNGV.

The chain links TRBV7-9 to TRBJ1-5, with D unresolved. This CDR3 is 13 amino acids long. V was cut by 2 bases and J by 4 bases, with 6 bases left in between. Looked up from germline, CDR1 is SEHNR and CDR2 is FQNEAQ (reference sequence). The CDR3 loop is CASSLIENQPQHF. The CDR3 DNA sequence: TGTGCCAGCAGCTTAATAGAGAATCAGCCCCAGCATTTT. The full variable domain, with the rest looked up from reference TRBV7-9 and TRBJ1-5, is DTGVSQNPRHKITKRGQNVTFRCDPISEHNRLYWYRQTLGQGPEFLTYFQNEAQLEKSRLLSDRFSAERPKGSFSTLEIQRTEQGDSAMYLCASSLIENQPQHFGDGTRLSIL.

The chain employs TRBV11-3 and TRBJ2-7; TRBD2 agrees at 10 bases. This CDR3 contains 13 residues. Germline assignment: CDR1 SGHNT and CDR2 YENEEA. Germline trimming cut 5 bases from V and 4 bases from J; bases unmatched to any gene: 2. CDR3: CASSGTSEYEQYF. The CDR3, as DNA: TGTGCCAGCAGCGGGACTAGCGAATACGAGCAGTACTTC.